This TCR beta chain was recorded in a study of regulatory T cells in long-lasting Graves disease. Germline values: CDR1 MNHNS, CDR2 SASEGT. The length of the CDR3 is 14 residues. Trimming stripped 2 bases from V and 3 bases from J, with 7 bases between. This clonotype was seen more than once but under ten times. The antigen is unknown. HTBI primers from iRepertoire and Arm-PCR of CDR3 regions yielded the TCR beta libraries. In the study's own analysis: From all samples, identification returned 14 TRBJ and roughly 65 TRBV segments. One entry per CDR3 protein, called by TCRdb with MiXCR from the multiplex PCR reads. TCRdb's processing, not the authors', yielded these V and J calls. The table shows 600,000 to 800,000 distinct CDR3 sequences, with about 32% occurring only once. Study-wide points: Segments TRBV28, TRBJ1-2 and TRBJ2-5 showed preferential usage in persistent disease.

Noted time point: persistent/refractory GD, antithyroid drugs over 5 years with positive TRAb. PBMC-extracted RNA yielded the TCR library. Investigators report Graves' disease was diagnosed under American Thyroid Association guidelines. Patients hailed from an endocrinology department in Xi'an, China. The rearrangement links TRBV6-1 to TRBJ2-2; D is uncertain. Sample: peripheral blood mononuclear cells (PBMCs), taken when the disease was refractory, from a patient treated with antithyroid drugs. This TCR came from a female donor with Graves disease. DNA of the CDR3: TGTGCCAGCAGTGAACAGTCAGACACCGGGGAGCTGTTTTTT. Its protein is CASSEQSDTGELFF.